Listed below are T cell receptor beta chains from one sample, sequenced in a study of siplizumab effects on memory and regulatory T cells. Sequenced by immunoSEQ multiplex PCR; TCRdb stores in-frame clones only, minus some. The table includes 95,000 to 110,000 clones, 93% detected once. Sequencing input: Tregs sorted from blood. Source of these receptors: a human donor in good health. The CDR3 runs from the conserved cysteine through the conserved F or W. The order of the fields is V gene, D gene, clone size, J gene, CDR3 protein, CDR3 DNA. The D gene is left open where the match is weak. Rows may omit the clone size; those that give it use once, few, many or a size class.

v_call: TRBV27; d_call: -; clone_size: -; j_call: TRBJ2-7; cdr3_aa: CASSLKAEINPYEQYF; cdr3_nt: TGTGCCAGCAGTTTAAAAGCGGAGATCAACCCTTACGAGCAGTACTTC
v_call: TRBV4-1; d_call: TRBD2; clone_size: -; j_call: TRBJ2-7; cdr3_aa: CASSQVVAGGYEQYF; cdr3_nt: TGCGCCAGCAGCCAAGTCGTAGCGGGGGGCTACGAGCAGTACTTC
v_call: TRBV5-1; d_call: TRBD1; clone_size: -; j_call: TRBJ1-1; cdr3_aa: CASSSDRGQIAEAFF; cdr3_nt: TGCGCCAGCAGCAGCGACAGGGGGCAGATCGCTGAAGCTTTCTTT
v_call: TRBV6-1; d_call: TRBD2; clone_size: -; j_call: TRBJ2-1; cdr3_aa: CAGRGGDQPYNEQFF; cdr3_nt: TGTGCCGGCCGGGGGGGCGACCAACCATACAATGAGCAGTTCTTC
v_call: TRBV7-9; d_call: -; clone_size: -; j_call: TRBJ1-4; cdr3_aa: CASSLGTGPEKLFF; cdr3_nt: TGTGCCAGCAGCTTAGGTACGGGGCCCGAAAAACTGTTTTTT
v_call: TRBV29-1; d_call: -; clone_size: -; j_call: TRBJ1-2; cdr3_aa: CSVEEFGGHYGYTF; cdr3_nt: TGCAGCGTTGAAGAATTCGGGGGGCATTATGGCTACACCTTC
v_call: TRBV6-5; d_call: -; clone_size: -; j_call: TRBJ2-5; cdr3_aa: CASSPPRGTQYF; cdr3_nt: TGTGCCAGCAGTCCGCCTCGGGGGACCCAGTACTTC
v_call: TRBV23-1; d_call: -; clone_size: -; j_call: TRBJ2-2; cdr3_aa: CARCGGAGTGELFF; cdr3_nt: TGCGCCCGTTGCGGGGGCGCAGGCACCGGGGAGCTGTTTTTT
v_call: TRBV6-6; d_call: -; clone_size: -; j_call: TRBJ2-2; cdr3_aa: CASSYSRGSTGELFF; cdr3_nt: TGTGCCAGCAGTTACTCGAGGGGGAGCACCGGGGAGCTGTTTTTT
v_call: TRBV6-1; d_call: -; clone_size: once; j_call: TRBJ2-7; cdr3_aa: CASSAPGVGAEQYF; cdr3_nt: TGTGCCAGCAGTGCCCCCGGGGTGGGGGCCGAGCAGTACTTC
v_call: TRBV6-5; d_call: -; clone_size: -; j_call: TRBJ2-3; cdr3_aa: CASSYSSGTDTQYF; cdr3_nt: TGTGCCAGCAGTTACTCGTCGGGGACAGATACGCAGTATTTT
v_call: TRBV10-1; d_call: -; clone_size: -; j_call: TRBJ2-2; cdr3_aa: CASRTGVTGELFF; cdr3_nt: TGCGCCAGCAGGACAGGAGTCACCGGGGAGCTGTTTTTT
v_call: TRBV9; d_call: -; clone_size: -; j_call: TRBJ1-4; cdr3_aa: CASSVEGLSNEKLFF; cdr3_nt: TGTGCCAGCAGCGTAGAAGGTCTTTCTAATGAAAAACTGTTTTTT
v_call: TRBV11-3; d_call: -; clone_size: once; j_call: TRBJ2-1; cdr3_aa: CASSSTTLYNEQFF; cdr3_nt: TGTGCCAGCAGCTCGACTACCCTATACAATGAGCAGTTCTTC
v_call: TRBV7-2; d_call: -; clone_size: -; j_call: TRBJ1-3; cdr3_aa: CASSLVGRGPGNTIYF; cdr3_nt: TGTGCCAGCAGCTTAGTAGGAAGGGGCCCCGGAAACACCATATATTTT
v_call: TRBV18; d_call: -; clone_size: -; j_call: TRBJ1-2; cdr3_aa: CASSPDGQYGYTF; cdr3_nt: TGTGCCAGCTCACCGGATGGACAGTATGGCTACACCTTC
v_call: TRBV6-6; d_call: TRBD1; clone_size: -; j_call: TRBJ2-7; cdr3_aa: CASTSSDRGLSYEQYF; cdr3_nt: TGTGCCAGCACCTCCTCGGACAGGGGGCTTTCCTACGAGCAGTACTTC
v_call: TRBV19; d_call: -; clone_size: -; j_call: TRBJ1-2; cdr3_aa: CASSIRGYGYTF; cdr3_nt: TGTGCCAGTAGTATTCGGGGCTATGGCTACACCTTC
v_call: TRBV18; d_call: -; clone_size: -; j_call: TRBJ1-3; cdr3_aa: CASSPVSASSGNTIYF; cdr3_nt: TGTGCCAGCTCACCCGTCTCAGCGAGCTCTGGAAACACCATATATTTT
v_call: TRBV5-4; d_call: -; clone_size: -; j_call: TRBJ2-7; cdr3_aa: CASSSKGSEQYF; cdr3_nt: TGTGCCAGCAGTTCGAAGGGGAGCGAGCAGTACTTC
v_call: TRBV27; d_call: TRBD2; clone_size: -; j_call: TRBJ2-7; cdr3_aa: CASRPTHGRAYEQYF; cdr3_nt: TGTGCCAGCAGGCCGACCCACGGGAGGGCCTACGAGCAGTACTTC
v_call: TRBV28; d_call: -; clone_size: -; j_call: TRBJ1-5; cdr3_aa: CASSLGNFNQPQHF; cdr3_nt: TGTGCCAGCAGTTTGGGGAATTTCAATCAGCCCCAGCATTTT
v_call: TRBV4-1; d_call: -; clone_size: -; j_call: TRBJ2-5; cdr3_aa: CASSQEAMETQYF; cdr3_nt: TGCGCCAGCAGCCAAGAAGCTATGGAGACCCAGTACTTC
v_call: TRBV5-1; d_call: TRBD2; clone_size: -; j_call: TRBJ2-5; cdr3_aa: CASSLAGVEETQYF; cdr3_nt: TGCGCCAGCAGCTTAGCGGGAGTTGAAGAGACCCAGTACTTC
v_call: TRBV30; d_call: -; clone_size: -; j_call: TRBJ1-4; cdr3_aa: CAGNRGRGEKLFF; cdr3_nt: TGTGCCGGGAACCGAGGGCGTGGTGAAAAACTGTTTTTT
v_call: TRBV19; d_call: -; clone_size: -; j_call: TRBJ2-1; cdr3_aa: CASSIGGPYNEQFF; cdr3_nt: TGTGCCAGTAGTATCGGGGGCCCCTACAATGAGCAGTTCTTC
v_call: TRBV7-3; d_call: -; clone_size: -; j_call: TRBJ2-3; cdr3_aa: CASSPSGTPGVDTQYF; cdr3_nt: TGTGCCAGCAGCCCGTCCGGGACCCCGGGGGTGGATACGCAGTATTTT
v_call: TRBV6-5; d_call: TRBD1; clone_size: -; j_call: TRBJ1-2; cdr3_aa: CASSYLQGARGYTF; cdr3_nt: TGTGCCAGCAGTTACCTACAGGGGGCTCGGGGCTACACCTTC
v_call: TRBV4-1; d_call: TRBD1; clone_size: -; j_call: TRBJ1-1; cdr3_aa: CASSQLDRAEAFF; cdr3_nt: TGCGCCAGCAGCCAACTGGACAGGGCTGAAGCTTTCTTT
v_call: TRBV6-1; d_call: TRBD2; clone_size: -; j_call: TRBJ2-1; cdr3_aa: CASSAHGLAGGVSYNEQFF; cdr3_nt: TGTGCCAGCAGTGCTCACGGACTAGCGGGAGGGGTTTCCTACAATGAGCAGTTCTTC
v_call: TRBV10-2; d_call: TRBD2; clone_size: -; j_call: TRBJ2-2; cdr3_aa: CASRGLAGGITGELFF; cdr3_nt: TGCGCCAGCAGGGGACTAGCGGGAGGTATAACCGGGGAGCTGTTTTTT
v_call: TRBV30; d_call: -; clone_size: once; j_call: TRBJ1-3; cdr3_aa: CAWSPSGLLSGNTIYF; cdr3_nt: TGTGCCTGGAGCCCTTCGGGCTTGCTCTCTGGAAACACCATATATTTT
v_call: TRBV19; d_call: -; clone_size: -; j_call: TRBJ2-7; cdr3_aa: CASSIVADFYEQYF; cdr3_nt: TGTGCCAGTAGTATAGTTGCGGATTTCTACGAGCAGTACTTC
v_call: TRBV4-2; d_call: -; clone_size: -; j_call: TRBJ1-4; cdr3_aa: CASSQGSYELFF; cdr3_nt: TGTGCCAGCAGCCAAGGAAGTTACGAACTGTTTTTT
v_call: TRBV6-6; d_call: -; clone_size: -; j_call: TRBJ2-7; cdr3_aa: CASSSRTKEYF; cdr3_nt: TGTGCCAGCAGTTCGAGGACTAAGGAGTACTTC
v_call: TRBV6-1; d_call: -; clone_size: -; j_call: TRBJ1-2; cdr3_aa: CASQKRGEGGYTF; cdr3_nt: TGTGCCAGCCAGAAAAGGGGGGAAGGTGGCTACACCTTC
v_call: TRBV18; d_call: TRBD2; clone_size: -; j_call: TRBJ2-1; cdr3_aa: CASPSLAGGYNEQFF; cdr3_nt: TGTGCCAGCCCCTCACTGGCGGGGGGCTACAATGAGCAGTTCTTC
v_call: TRBV19; d_call: TRBD1; clone_size: -; j_call: TRBJ1-5; cdr3_aa: CASSLTGTGGSQPQHF; cdr3_nt: TGTGCCAGTAGTCTGACCGGGACAGGGGGCTCTCAGCCCCAGCATTTT
v_call: TRBV5-1; d_call: TRBD2; clone_size: -; j_call: TRBJ2-5; cdr3_aa: CASSPVGTSVRETQYF; cdr3_nt: TGCGCCAGCAGCCCCGTGGGGACTAGCGTACGGGAGACCCAGTACTTC
v_call: TRBV18; d_call: TRBD1; clone_size: -; j_call: TRBJ2-7; cdr3_aa: CASSPPQGQVYEQYF; cdr3_nt: TGTGCCAGCTCACCACCCCAGGGACAGGTCTACGAGCAGTACTTC
v_call: TRBV5-1; d_call: TRBD1; clone_size: -; j_call: TRBJ2-4; cdr3_aa: CASSFGTALAKNIQYF; cdr3_nt: TGCGCCAGCAGCTTTGGGACAGCGTTAGCCAAAAACATTCAGTACTTC
v_call: TRBV5-1; d_call: TRBD1; clone_size: -; j_call: TRBJ2-6; cdr3_aa: CASSLAPRPGQGTLGANVLTF; cdr3_nt: TGCGCCAGCAGCTTGGCTCCCCGGCCGGGACAGGGTACTTTGGGGGCCAACGTCCTGACTTTC
v_call: TRBV7-9; d_call: -; clone_size: -; j_call: TRBJ2-2; cdr3_aa: CASSLGLSAGLNTGELFF; cdr3_nt: TGTGCCAGCAGCTTAGGGCTCTCTGCGGGCCTGAACACCGGGGAGCTGTTTTTT
v_call: TRBV11-3; d_call: -; clone_size: -; j_call: TRBJ2-4; cdr3_aa: CASSGHNREFSPAKNIQYF; cdr3_nt: TGTGCCAGCAGCGGACACAACCGGGAATTTAGCCCGGCCAAAAACATTCAGTACTTC
v_call: TRBV6-6; d_call: -; clone_size: -; j_call: TRBJ2-5; cdr3_aa: CASSYGGWQETQYF; cdr3_nt: TGTGCCAGCAGTTACGGGGGATGGCAAGAGACCCAGTACTTC
v_call: TRBV5-1; d_call: -; clone_size: -; j_call: TRBJ2-5; cdr3_aa: CASSLASLIAPQYF; cdr3_nt: TGCGCCAGCAGCTTGGCCAGCCTCATTGCCCCCCAGTACTTC
v_call: TRBV7-6; d_call: TRBD2; clone_size: -; j_call: TRBJ2-3; cdr3_aa: CASSLGTSGRYRTDTQYF; cdr3_nt: TGTGCCAGCAGCTTAGGGACTAGCGGGAGGTATCGCACAGATACGCAGTATTTT
v_call: TRBV7-8; d_call: TRBD1; clone_size: -; j_call: TRBJ1-2; cdr3_aa: CASSPGQGYGYTF; cdr3_nt: TGTGCCAGCAGCCCAGGACAGGGTTATGGCTACACCTTC
v_call: TRBV19; d_call: TRBD1; clone_size: -; j_call: TRBJ1-2; cdr3_aa: CASSSQGAYGYTF; cdr3_nt: TGTGCCAGTAGTTCACAGGGGGCCTATGGCTACACCTTC
v_call: TRBV11-1; d_call: TRBD2; clone_size: -; j_call: TRBJ2-3; cdr3_aa: CASSFVGGRTDTQYF; cdr3_nt: TGTGCCAGCAGCTTTGTGGGCGGGAGAACAGATACGCAGTATTTT
v_call: TRBV6-1; d_call: -; clone_size: -; j_call: TRBJ1-5; cdr3_aa: CASSVGTSNQPQHF; cdr3_nt: TGTGCCAGCAGTGTGGGGACAAGCAATCAGCCCCAGCATTTT
v_call: TRBV4-1; d_call: -; clone_size: -; j_call: TRBJ1-1; cdr3_aa: CASSLGESTGAFF; cdr3_nt: TGCGCCAGCAGCCTAGGAGAGAGCACTGGAGCTTTCTTT
v_call: TRBV4-3; d_call: -; clone_size: -; j_call: TRBJ1-4; cdr3_aa: CASSQDFGGVYEKLFF; cdr3_nt: TGCGCCAGCAGCCAAGATTTTGGAGGGGTTTATGAAAAACTGTTTTTT
v_call: TRBV6-5; d_call: TRBD1; clone_size: -; j_call: TRBJ1-5; cdr3_aa: CASSYGGGHNQPQHF; cdr3_nt: TGTGCCAGCAGTTACGGAGGGGGCCACAATCAGCCCCAGCATTTT
v_call: TRBV6-5; d_call: TRBD1; clone_size: -; j_call: TRBJ1-1; cdr3_aa: CASTKTGRTEAFF; cdr3_nt: TGTGCCAGCACCAAGACAGGGAGGACTGAAGCTTTCTTT
v_call: TRBV6-5; d_call: -; clone_size: -; j_call: TRBJ2-1; cdr3_aa: CASSYEGPNNEQFF; cdr3_nt: TGTGCCAGCAGTTACGAGGGCCCAAACAATGAGCAGTTCTTC
v_call: TRBV6-5; d_call: -; clone_size: -; j_call: TRBJ2-3; cdr3_aa: CASSYSGLATQYF; cdr3_nt: TGTGCCAGCAGTTACTCGGGGTTAGCTACGCAGTATTTT
v_call: TRBV10-3; d_call: TRBD2; clone_size: -; j_call: TRBJ2-3; cdr3_aa: CAISVGGARSGDTQYF; cdr3_nt: TGTGCCATCAGTGTCGGGGGGGCGCGATCGGGAGATACGCAGTATTTT
v_call: TRBV7-9; d_call: TRBD1; clone_size: -; j_call: TRBJ1-4; cdr3_aa: CASSFVTGGPNEKLFF; cdr3_nt: TGTGCCAGCAGCTTTGTAACAGGGGGCCCTAATGAAAAACTGTTTTTT
v_call: TRBV30; d_call: -; clone_size: few; j_call: TRBJ1-5; cdr3_aa: CAWSVLGQPQHF; cdr3_nt: TGTGCCTGGAGTGTACTTGGTCAGCCCCAGCATTTT